The T cell receptor (beta chain) described here comes from a study of T cells in localized non-small cell lung cancer. Study results and caveats: It remains possible that heterogeneity exists, since only one tumor region was sequenced.

Germline lookup yields CDR1 SGHAT and CDR2 FQNNGV. The V and J ends lost 5 bases and 2 bases respectively, with 16 bases between them. The CDR3 length is 15 residues. This table comes from immunoSEQ multiplex PCR, and its TCRdb copy is limited to in-frame clones, with some not included. The table records approximately 49,000 clones, roughly 77% of them present only once. In the case of this clone: Its antigen is unidentified.

The sequence was collected from a man aged 40 to 70 with stage I squamous cell lung carcinoma. Specimen: peripheral blood, collected before any cancer treatment. The chain has TRBV11-2 and TRBJ2-7; a possible D gene is TRBD2 (6 bases). CDR3: CASSQKGTGAYEQYF. The CDR3 DNA is TGTGCCAGCAGCCAGAAAGGGACTGGAGCCTACGAGCAGTACTTC. The variable domain in full, with the rest retrieved from reference TRBV11-2 and TRBJ2-7, is EAGVAQSPRYKIIEKRQSVAFWCNPISGHATLYWYQQILGQGPKLLIQFQNNGVVDDSQLPKDRFSAERLKGVDSTLKIQPAKLEDSAVYLCASSQKGTGAYEQYFGPGTRLTVT.